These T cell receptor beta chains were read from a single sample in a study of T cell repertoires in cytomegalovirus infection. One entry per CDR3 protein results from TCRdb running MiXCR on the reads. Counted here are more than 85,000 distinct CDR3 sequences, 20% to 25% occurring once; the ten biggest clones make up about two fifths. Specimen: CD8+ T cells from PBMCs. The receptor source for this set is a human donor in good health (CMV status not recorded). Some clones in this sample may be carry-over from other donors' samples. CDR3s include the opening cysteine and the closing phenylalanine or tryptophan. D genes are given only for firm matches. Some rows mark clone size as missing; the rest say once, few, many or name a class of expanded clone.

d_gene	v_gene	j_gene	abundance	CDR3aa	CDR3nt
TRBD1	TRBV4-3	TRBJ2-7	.	CASSQAGQGDYEQYF	TGCGCCAGCAGCCAAGCGGGACAGGGGGACTACGAGCAGTACTTC
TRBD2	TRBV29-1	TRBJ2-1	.	CSVQLAGEHEQFF	TGCAGCGTGCAGCTAGCGGGAGAGCATGAGCAGTTCTTC
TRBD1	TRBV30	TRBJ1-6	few	CAWTSGAGGFFNSPLHF	TGTGCCTGGACGTCCGGAGCAGGGGGGTTTTTTAATTCACCCCTCCACTTT
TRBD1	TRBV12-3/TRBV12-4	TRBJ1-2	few	CASSWTGTDGYTF	TGTGCCAGCAGTTGGACAGGGACGGATGGCTACACCTTC
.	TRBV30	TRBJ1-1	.	CAWDTANTEAFF	TGTGCCTGGGACACAGCTAACACTGAAGCTTTCTTT
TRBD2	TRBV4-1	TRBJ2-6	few	CASSQESAGISGANVLTF	TGCGCCAGCAGCCAAGAATCAGCGGGGATCTCTGGGGCCAACGTCCTGACTTTC
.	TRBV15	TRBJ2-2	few	CATSPEAQHTGELFF	TGTGCCACCAGCCCAGAAGCACAGCACACCGGGGAGCTGTTTTTT
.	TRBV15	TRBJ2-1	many	CATSRDLTDYSYNEQFF	TGTGCCACCAGCAGAGATCTGACAGATTACTCCTACAATGAGCAGTTCTTC
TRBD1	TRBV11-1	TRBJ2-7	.	CASSFGTGTYEQYF	TGTGCCAGCAGCTTCGGGACAGGGACCTACGAGCAGTACTTC
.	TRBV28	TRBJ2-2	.	CASSCKVPGELFF	TGTGCCAGCAGTTGTAAGGTCCCCGGGGAGCTGTTTTTT
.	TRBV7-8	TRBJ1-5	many	CASSLVLGGLNQPQHF	TGTGCCAGCAGCTTAGTCCTGGGCGGCCTCAATCAGCCCCAGCATTTT
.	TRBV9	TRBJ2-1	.	CASSVGKGEQFF	TGTGCCAGCAGCGTAGGCAAGGGTGAGCAGTTCTTC
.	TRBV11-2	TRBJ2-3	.	CASRPRTDTQYF	TGTGCCAGCAGACCTAGGACAGATACGCAGTATTTT
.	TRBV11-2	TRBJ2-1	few	CASSLPKQGAGTNEQFF	TGTGCCAGCAGCTTACCAAAACAGGGTGCGGGGACTAATGAGCAGTTCTTC
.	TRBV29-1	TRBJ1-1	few	CSVAQGREAFF	TGCAGCGTTGCTCAGGGGAGGGAAGCTTTCTTT
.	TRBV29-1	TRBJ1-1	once	CSVESPLRNTEAFF	TGCAGCGTTGAGAGCCCGCTTAGGAACACTGAAGCTTTCTTT
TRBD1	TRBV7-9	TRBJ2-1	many	CASSKGQESYNEQFF	TGTGCCAGCAGCAAAGGACAGGAGTCCTACAATGAGCAGTTCTTC
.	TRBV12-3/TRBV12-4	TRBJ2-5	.	CASSLRRFQETQYF	TGTGCCAGCAGTCTCAGGAGATTCCAAGAGACCCAGTACTTC
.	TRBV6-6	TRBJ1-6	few	CASRAGDSPLHF	TGTGCCAGCCGTGCAGGGGATTCACCCCTCCACTTT
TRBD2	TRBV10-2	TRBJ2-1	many	CASLGTSGESSYNEQFF	TGCGCCAGCTTAGGGACTAGCGGGGAGAGCTCCTACAATGAGCAGTTCTTC
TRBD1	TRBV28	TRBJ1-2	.	CATLRDRVRSGYTF	TGTGCCACCCTCCGGGACAGAGTTCGTTCGGGCTACACCTTC
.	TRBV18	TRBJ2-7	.	CASSPFYAYEQYF	TGTGCCAGCTCACCATTTTATGCCTACGAGCAGTACTTC
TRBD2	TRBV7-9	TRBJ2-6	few	CASSTAVPYSGSASGANVLTF	TGTGCCAGCAGCACCGCAGTTCCATATAGCGGGAGTGCTTCTGGGGCCAACGTCCTGACTTTC
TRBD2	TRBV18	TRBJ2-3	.	CASSPTSGKDTQYF	TGTGCCAGCTCACCAACTAGCGGGAAAGATACGCAGTATTTT
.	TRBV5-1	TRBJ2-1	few	CASSFVNEQFF	TGCGCCAGCAGCTTCGTAAATGAGCAGTTCTTC
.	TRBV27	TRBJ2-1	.	CASSFSPNEQFF	TGTGCCAGCAGTTTTTCCCCCAATGAGCAGTTCTTC
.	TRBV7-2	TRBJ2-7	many	CASSGAGGEDEQYF	TGTGCCAGCAGCGGAGCTGGTGGGGAGGACGAGCAGTACTTC
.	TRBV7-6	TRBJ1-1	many	CASSLSEELDSEAFF	TGTGCCAGCAGCTTAAGTGAGGAATTGGACTCTGAAGCTTTCTTT
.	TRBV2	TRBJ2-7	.	CASSESPADEQYF	TGTGCCAGCAGTGAATCACCCGCGGACGAGCAGTACTTC
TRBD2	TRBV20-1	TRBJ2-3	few	CSARDTGTSGTDTQYF	TGCAGTGCTAGAGATACGGGGACTAGCGGCACAGATACGCAGTATTTT
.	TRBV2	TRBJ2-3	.	CASIAHSTDTQYF	TGTGCCAGCATAGCTCACAGCACAGATACGCAGTATTTT
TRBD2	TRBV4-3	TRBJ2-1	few	CASSQGVSGSYNEQFF	TGCGCCAGCAGCCAAGGTGTTAGCGGGAGCTACAATGAGCAGTTCTTC
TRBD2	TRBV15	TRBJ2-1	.	CATSPGGGSLYNEQFF	TGTGCCACCAGCCCCGGCGGGGGTAGCCTGTACAATGAGCAGTTCTTC
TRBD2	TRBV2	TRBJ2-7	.	CASSEELPSGGYSYEQYF	TGTGCCAGCAGTGAAGAACTTCCGTCGGGGGGATACTCCTACGAGCAGTACTTC
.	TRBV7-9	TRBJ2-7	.	CASSPWTGDEQYF	TGTGCCAGCAGCCCTTGGACGGGTGACGAGCAGTACTTC
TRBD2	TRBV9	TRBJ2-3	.	CASSVGGGAADTQYF	TGTGCCAGCAGCGTCGGCGGGGGGGCCGCAGATACGCAGTATTTT
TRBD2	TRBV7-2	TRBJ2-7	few	CASSSHSGTVYEQYF	TGTGCCAGCAGCTCCCATAGCGGGACGGTCTACGAGCAGTACTTC
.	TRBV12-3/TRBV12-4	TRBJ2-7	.	CASSFSGEQYF	TGTGCCAGCAGCTTCTCTGGGGAGCAGTACTTC
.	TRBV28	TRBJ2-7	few	CASADIREQYF	TGTGCCAGCGCTGATATTCGGGAGCAGTACTTC
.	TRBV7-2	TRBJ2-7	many	CASSLGGSQVYEQYF	TGTGCCAGCAGCTTAGGGGGTAGTCAGGTCTACGAGCAGTACTTC
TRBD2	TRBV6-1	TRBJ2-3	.	CASSEAILRLAGPGDTQYF	TGTGCCAGCAGTGAAGCAATCTTGAGACTAGCGGGGCCGGGAGATACGCAGTATTTT
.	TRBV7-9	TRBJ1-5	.	CASSPGGQPQHF	TGTGCCAGCAGCCCCGGGGGTCAGCCCCAGCATTTT
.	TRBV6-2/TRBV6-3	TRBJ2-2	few	CASLQGSPTGELFF	TGTGCCAGCCTGCAGGGTTCCCCCACCGGGGAGCTGTTTTTT
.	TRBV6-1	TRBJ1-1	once	CASSDWAANTEAFF	TGTGCCAGCAGTGACTGGGCCGCGAACACTGAAGCTTTCTTT
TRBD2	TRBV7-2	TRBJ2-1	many	CASSHTGLAGDGGEQFF	TGTGCCAGCAGCCATACGGGACTAGCGGGAGATGGGGGTGAGCAGTTCTTC
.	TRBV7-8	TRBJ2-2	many	CASSLRGELFF	TGTGCCAGCAGCTTAAGGGGGGAGCTGTTTTTT
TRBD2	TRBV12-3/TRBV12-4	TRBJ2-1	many	CASSLLAGGFNEQFF	TGTGCCAGCAGTCTCTTAGCGGGGGGGTTCAATGAGCAGTTCTTC
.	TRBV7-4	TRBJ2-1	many	CASSLVPKGEFF	TGTGCCAGCAGCTTAGTCCCGAAGGGTGAGTTCTTC
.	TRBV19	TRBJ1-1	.	CASSGRTVNTEAFF	TGTGCCAGTAGTGGTCGGACAGTGAACACTGAAGCTTTCTTT
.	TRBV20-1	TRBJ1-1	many	CSARETVLGYRTEAFF	TGCAGTGCTAGAGAGACAGTCTTAGGATACAGAACTGAAGCTTTCTTT
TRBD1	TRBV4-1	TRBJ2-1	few	CASSQDGTGVYNEQFF	TGCGCCAGCAGCCAAGATGGTACAGGGGTCTACAATGAGCAGTTCTTC
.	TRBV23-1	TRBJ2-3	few	CASSQPQGWGDTQYF	TGCGCCAGCAGTCAACCACAGGGATGGGGAGATACGCAGTATTTT
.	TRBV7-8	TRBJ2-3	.	CVSSLVADTDTQYF	TGTGTCAGCAGCTTAGTAGCGGACACGGATACGCAGTATTTT